This T cell receptor beta chain was found in a study of blood T cell repertoires in COVID-19. Study as a whole: COVID-19 samples collected from the United States, Italy and Spain covered acute and convalescent phases. Sources were T cells, B-cell-depleted T cells, or PBMCs; the material itself was cDNA or gDNA.

Source study methods: Counts of nucleated cells, estimated from reference gene primer amplification, were obtained. The data were produced by immunoSEQ multiplex PCR, yet TCRdb's version contains in-frame clones alone and is incomplete. D and trimming come from the DNA, and the V and J calls and clone size come from that table. In the table there are a few hundred thousand clones, roughly 85% of which are singletons. This CDR3 contains 12 residues. The clonotype originates from a woman aged 18-30 years with acute or convalescent COVID-19. Sequencing was performed on peripheral blood. This rearrangement joins TRBV12-3 or TRBV12-4 to TRBJ2-7; 10 bases fit TRBD1. The CDR3 region has the DNA TGTGCAACCGGGACAGGGGCCTACGAGCAGTACTTC. Amino acids: CATGTGAYEQYF.